This TCR beta chain was found in a study of regulatory T cells in long-lasting Graves disease. The time point here: newly diagnosed GD, antithyroid drugs for less than 3 months. TCR sequences were obtained from RNA taken from PBMCs. CDR1 and CDR2 (germline): MDHEN, SYDVKM. V was shortened by 3 bases and J by 8 bases, with 10 bases between the two germline ends. The CDR3 extends over 12 amino acids. The authors built TCR beta libraries using iRepertoire HTBI primers and Arm-PCR of CDR3 regions. TCRdb processed the multiplex PCR reads anew with MiXCR; each CDR3 protein has one entry. The table records 400,000 to 500,000 distinct CDR3 sequences, 13% to 15% of them present only once. A further study also used this sample, focusing on T cells in Graves' hyperthyroidism and ophthalmopathy. That paper notes: TCR CDR3 regions were first amplified by RT-PCR with HTBI primers.

The receptor was derived from a woman between 50 and 59 years old with Graves disease. V is TRBV28 and J is TRBJ1-2, with D hard to call. The specimen comprised peripheral blood mononuclear cells (PBMCs), sampled at new diagnosis, from a patient treated with antithyroid drugs. In DNA, the CDR3 is TGTGCCAGCAGTTTGGTGGCATCGGGCTACACCTTC. The encoded protein is CASSLVASGYTF.